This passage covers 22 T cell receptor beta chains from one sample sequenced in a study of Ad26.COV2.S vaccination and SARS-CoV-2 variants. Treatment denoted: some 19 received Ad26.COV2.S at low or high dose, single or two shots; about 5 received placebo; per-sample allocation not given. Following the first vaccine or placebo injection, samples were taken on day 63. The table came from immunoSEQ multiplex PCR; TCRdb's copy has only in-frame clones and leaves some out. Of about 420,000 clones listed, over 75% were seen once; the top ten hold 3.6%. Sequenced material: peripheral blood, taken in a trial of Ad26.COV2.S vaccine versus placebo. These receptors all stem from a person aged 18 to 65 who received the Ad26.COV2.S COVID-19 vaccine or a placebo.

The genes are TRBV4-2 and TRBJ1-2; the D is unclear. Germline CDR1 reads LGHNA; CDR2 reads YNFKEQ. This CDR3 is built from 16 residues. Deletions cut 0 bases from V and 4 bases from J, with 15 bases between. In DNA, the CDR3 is TGTGCCAGCAGCCAAGATTCGACAAGGGCCTTCTATGGCTACACCTTC. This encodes CASSQDSTRAFYGYTF.

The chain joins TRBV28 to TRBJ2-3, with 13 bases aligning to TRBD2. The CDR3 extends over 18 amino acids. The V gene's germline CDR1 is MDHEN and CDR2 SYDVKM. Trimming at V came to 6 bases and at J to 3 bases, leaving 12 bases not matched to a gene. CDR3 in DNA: TGTGCCAGCAGACTAACTAGCGGGGGGGCGGATCCTACAGATACGCAGTATTTT. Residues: CASRLTSGGADPTDTQYF. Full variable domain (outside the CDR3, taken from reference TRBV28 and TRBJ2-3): DVKVTQSSRYLVKRTGEKVFLECVQDMDHENMFWYRQDPGLGLRLIYFSYDVKMKEKGDIPEGYSVSREKKERFSLILESASTNQTSMYLCASRLTSGGADPTDTQYFGPGTRLTVL.

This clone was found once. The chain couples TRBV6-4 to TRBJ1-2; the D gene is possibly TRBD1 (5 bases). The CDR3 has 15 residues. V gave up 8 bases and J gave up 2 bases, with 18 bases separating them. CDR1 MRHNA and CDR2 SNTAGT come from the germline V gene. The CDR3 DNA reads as TGTGCCAGCTCAGCCGGGGCAGGGACCAACTATGGCTACACCTTC. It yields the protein CASSAGAGTNYGYTF.

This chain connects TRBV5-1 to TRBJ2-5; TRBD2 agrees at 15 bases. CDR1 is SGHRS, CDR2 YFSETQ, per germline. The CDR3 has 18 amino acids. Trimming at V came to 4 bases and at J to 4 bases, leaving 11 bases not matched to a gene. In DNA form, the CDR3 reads TGCGCCAGCAGCACACGGACTAGCGGGGGGGCACACAGAGAGACCCAGTACTTC. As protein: CASSTRTSGGAHRETQYF.

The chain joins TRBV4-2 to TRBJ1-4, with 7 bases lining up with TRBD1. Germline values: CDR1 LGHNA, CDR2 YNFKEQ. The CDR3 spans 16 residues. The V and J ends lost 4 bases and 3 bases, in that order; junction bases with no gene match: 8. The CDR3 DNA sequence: TGTGCCAGCAGCCGGGTAGGGGGCGAGGCTAATGAAAAACTGTTTTTT. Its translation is CASSRVGGEANEKLFF.

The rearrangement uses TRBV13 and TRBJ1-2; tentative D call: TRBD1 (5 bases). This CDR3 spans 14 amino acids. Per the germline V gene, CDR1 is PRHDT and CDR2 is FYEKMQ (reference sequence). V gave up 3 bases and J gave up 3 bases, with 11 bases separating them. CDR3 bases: TGTGCCAGCAGCTTGGGGCGTTCAGACTATGGCTACACCTTC. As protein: CASSLGRSDYGYTF. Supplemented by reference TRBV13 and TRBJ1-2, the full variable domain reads AAGVIQSPRHLIKEKRETATLKCYPIPRHDTVYWYQQGPGQDPQFLISFYEKMQSDKGSIPDRFSAQQFSDYHSELNMSSLELGDSALYFCASSLGRSDYGYTFGSGTRLTVV.

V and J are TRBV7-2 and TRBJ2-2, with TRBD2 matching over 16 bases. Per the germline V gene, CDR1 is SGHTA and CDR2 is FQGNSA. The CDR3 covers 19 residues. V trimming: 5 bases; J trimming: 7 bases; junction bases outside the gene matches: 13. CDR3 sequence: CASSPHQPGLAGGFGELFF. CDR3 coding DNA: TGTGCCAGCAGCCCGCATCAACCGGGACTAGCGGGGGGGTTCGGGGAGCTGTTTTTT.

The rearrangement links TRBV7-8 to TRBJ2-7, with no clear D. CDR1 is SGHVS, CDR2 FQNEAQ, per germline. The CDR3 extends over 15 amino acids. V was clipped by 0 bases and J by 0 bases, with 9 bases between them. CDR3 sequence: CASSLALSSSYEQYF. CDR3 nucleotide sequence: TGTGCCAGCAGCTTAGCCTTGTCATCCTCCTACGAGCAGTACTTC.

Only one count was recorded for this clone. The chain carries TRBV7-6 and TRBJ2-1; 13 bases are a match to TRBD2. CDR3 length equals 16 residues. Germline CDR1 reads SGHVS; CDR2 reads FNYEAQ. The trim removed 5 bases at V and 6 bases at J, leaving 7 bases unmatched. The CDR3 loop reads CASSPRTSGGFNEQFF. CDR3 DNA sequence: TGTGCCAGCAGCCCTCGGACTAGCGGGGGATTCAATGAGCAGTTCTTC.

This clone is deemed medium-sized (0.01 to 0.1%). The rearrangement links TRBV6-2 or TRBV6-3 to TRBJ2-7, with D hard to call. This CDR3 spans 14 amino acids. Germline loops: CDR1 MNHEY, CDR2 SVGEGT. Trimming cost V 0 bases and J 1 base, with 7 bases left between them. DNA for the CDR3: TGTGCCAGCAGTTACTCTTGGGTATCCTACGAGCAGTACTTC. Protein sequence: CASSYSWVSYEQYF.

The CDR3 DNA reads TGTGCCAGCAGCACTCTTCGAAACTATGGCTACACCTTC. Amino acids: CASSTLRNYGYTF. V gene TRBV7-2 combines with J gene TRBJ1-2; D gene unclear. Germline-derived CDR1 and CDR2 are SGHTA and FQGNSA. The length of the CDR3 is 13 residues. V gave up 5 bases and J gave up 2 bases, with 9 bases separating them. Filled out from reference TRBV7-2 and TRBJ1-2, the complete variable domain reads GAGVSQSPSNKVTEKGKDVELRCDPISGHTALYWYRQSLGQGLEFLIYFQGNSAPDKSGLPSDRFSAERTGGSVSTLTIQRTQQEDSAVYLCASSTLRNYGYTFGSGTRLTVV.

CDR3 coding DNA: TGTGCCAGCAGCCACACTTGGGTCAGGGCGATTACAGATACGCAGTATTTT. Its protein product is CASSHTWVRAITDTQYF. The chain has TRBV7-8 and TRBJ2-3; tentative D call: TRBD1 (5 bases). The CDR3 is 17 amino acids. In germline, CDR1 is SGHVS, CDR2 FQNEAQ. The V gene lost 5 bases and the J gene lost 3 bases, with 21 bases spanning the gap.

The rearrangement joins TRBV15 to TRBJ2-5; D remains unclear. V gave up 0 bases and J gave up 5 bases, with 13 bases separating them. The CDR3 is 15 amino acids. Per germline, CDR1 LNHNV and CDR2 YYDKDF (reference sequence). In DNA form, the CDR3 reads TGTGCCACCAGCAGAGATCTGGGGTGGGTGGAGACCCAGTACTTC. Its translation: CATSRDLGWVETQYF.

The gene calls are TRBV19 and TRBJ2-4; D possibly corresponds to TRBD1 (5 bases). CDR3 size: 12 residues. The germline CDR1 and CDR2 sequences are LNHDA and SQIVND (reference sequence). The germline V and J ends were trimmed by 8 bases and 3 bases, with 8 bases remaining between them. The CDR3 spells CASGQSKNIQYF. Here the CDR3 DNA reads TGTGCCAGTGGACAAAGCAAAAACATTCAGTACTTC.

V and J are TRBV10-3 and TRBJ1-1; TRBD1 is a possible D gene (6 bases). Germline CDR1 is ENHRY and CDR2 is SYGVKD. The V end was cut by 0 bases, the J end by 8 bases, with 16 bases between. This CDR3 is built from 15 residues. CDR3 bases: TGTGCCATCAGTGAGTCTGGCGGTGGGGGCAGAGAAGCTTTCTTT. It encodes CAISESGGGGREAFF.

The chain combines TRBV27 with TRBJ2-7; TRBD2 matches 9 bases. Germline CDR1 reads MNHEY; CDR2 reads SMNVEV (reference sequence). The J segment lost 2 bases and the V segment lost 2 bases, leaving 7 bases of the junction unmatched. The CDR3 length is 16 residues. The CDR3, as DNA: TGTGCCAGCAGTTTAATTAGTAGCGGGGGAGCCTACGAGCAGTACTTC. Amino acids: CASSLISSGGAYEQYF.

DNA of the CDR3: TGTGCCAGTAGTATAAGGGGGGGGGCTTACTTTTCCCTCCTTCAGTTCTTC. It translates to CASSIRGGAYFSLLQFF. The V gene is TRBV19, the J gene TRBJ2-1; the D gene is possibly TRBD2 (7 bases). CDR3 length: 17 residues. Germline CDR1 and CDR2: LNHDA and SQIVND (reference sequence). Trimming cost V 2 bases and J 13 bases, with 27 bases left between them.

This chain's CDR3 is CSVEGGAGLHEQYF. The CDR3 DNA reads as TGCAGCGTTGAAGGGGGTGCAGGGTTACACGAGCAGTACTTC. The rearrangement uses TRBV29-1 and TRBJ2-7, with a possible D match to TRBD1 (5 bases). Trimming removed 1 base at V and 5 bases at J, with 15 bases between. There are 14 residues in the CDR3. Germline V lookup: CDR1 SQVTM, CDR2 ANQGSEA.

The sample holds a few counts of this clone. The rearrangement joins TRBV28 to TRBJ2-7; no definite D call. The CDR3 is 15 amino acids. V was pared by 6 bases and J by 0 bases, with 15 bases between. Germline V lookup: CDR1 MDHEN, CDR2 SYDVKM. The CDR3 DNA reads TGTGCCAGCAGAACCGGCGCTTTAAGCTCCTACGAGCAGTACTTC. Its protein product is CASRTGALSSYEQYF.

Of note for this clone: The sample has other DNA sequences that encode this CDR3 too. The CDR3: CASSQDPGAGANVLTF. In nucleotides, the CDR3 is TGCGCCAGCAGCCAAGATCCAGGGGCCGGGGCCAACGTCCTGACTTTC. The chain is built from TRBV4-3 and TRBJ2-6; tentatively, D is TRBD1 (6 bases). The germline V and J ends were trimmed by 0 bases and 4 bases, with 10 bases remaining between them. In germline, CDR1 is LGHNA, CDR2 YSLEER. CDR3 length equals 16 residues.

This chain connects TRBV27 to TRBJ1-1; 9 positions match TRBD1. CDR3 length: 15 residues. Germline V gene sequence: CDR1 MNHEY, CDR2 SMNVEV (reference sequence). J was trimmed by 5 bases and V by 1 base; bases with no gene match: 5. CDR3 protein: CASSLYRGLVTEAFF. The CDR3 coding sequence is TGTGCCAGCAGTTTATACAGGGGGCTCGTTACTGAAGCTTTCTTT.

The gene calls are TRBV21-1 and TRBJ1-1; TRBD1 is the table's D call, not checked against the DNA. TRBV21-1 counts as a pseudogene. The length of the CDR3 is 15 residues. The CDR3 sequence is CASSKEADRWAEAFF. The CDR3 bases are TGTGCCAGCAGCAAAGAGGCAGACAGGTGGGCTGAAGCTTTCTTT.